This T cell receptor (beta chain) derives from a study of blood T cell repertoires in COVID-19. The overall study: COVID-19 samples, acute and convalescent, were from the United States, Italy and Spain.

Per germline, CDR1 ENHRY and CDR2 SYGVKD. With 8 bases removed from V and 0 bases from J, the gap between germline ends came to 9 bases. The CDR3 is made up of 13 amino acids. In the original processing: The assay estimated nucleated cells by amplifying reference gene primers. Using immunoSEQ multiplex PCR, the repertoire was profiled, and TCRdb retains in-frame clones only, with some absent. The V and J calls and clone size were taken over from that table, and D and trimming were inferred from the DNA. The data show approximately 230,000 clones, approximately 86% seen once. The sequenced sample was peripheral blood. The rearrangement joins TRBV10-3 to TRBJ2-3; D is uncertain. The receptor was derived from a man older than 75 with acute or convalescent COVID-19. CDR3 in DNA: TGTGCCATCTCTTCTCCTAGCACAGATACGCAGTATTTT. It translates to CAISSPSTDTQYF.